The 18 T cell receptor beta chains reported below all come from one sample, sequenced in a study of glioma-infiltrating T cells after dendritic cell vaccination. TCRdb's table, derived via immunoSEQ multiplex PCR, lists solely in-frame clones and lacks some. The data hold 50,000 to 80,000 clones, with around 83% observed a single time. The sample here was blood, taken before dendritic cell vaccination. The source of these receptors is a human donor with glioblastoma.

The rearrangement links TRBV28 to TRBJ2-1; the match to TRBD1 covers 7 bases. The germline gives CDR1 MDHEN, CDR2 SYDVKM. Germline trimming cut 5 bases from V and 6 bases from J; bases unmatched to any gene: 10. The CDR3 sequence is 15 residues long. For the CDR3, the DNA is TGTGCCAGCAGTCAAAAAGGGACAGTGGGCAATGAGCAGTTCTTC. Translating gives CASSQKGTVGNEQFF.

In its sample, this clone was seen a few times. The chain couples TRBV19 to TRBJ1-2; 8 bases line up with TRBD1. V trimming: 3 bases; J trimming: 8 bases; junction bases outside the gene matches: 8. The CDR3 is made up of 14 amino acids. Germline CDR1 reads LNHDA; CDR2 reads SQIVND (reference sequence). The CDR3 DNA sequence: TGTGCCAGTAGTATCGGGGGGACAGGCGGGGGCTACACCTTC. It encodes CASSIGGTGGGYTF.

This clone has more than one count but fewer than ten. V usage is TRBV5-1 and J usage is TRBJ2-3; 8 bases are a match to TRBD2. Per germline, CDR1 SGHRS and CDR2 YFSETQ. Unmatched junction bases numbered 5, after V lost 0 bases and J lost 5 bases. The CDR3 extends over 15 amino acids. The CDR3 sequence: CASSLDGGAGDTQYF. Written as DNA, the CDR3 is TGCGCCAGCAGCTTGGACGGGGGGGCTGGAGATACGCAGTATTTT.

The chain combines TRBV11-2 with TRBJ1-4; D not certain. Per germline, CDR1 SGHAT and CDR2 FQNNGV. The V and J ends lost 4 bases and 15 bases respectively, with 18 bases between them. This CDR3 is 13 amino acids long. The CDR3 DNA reads TGTGCCAGCAGCTCGCTCATCCGGGATAGGATGTTTTTT. Encoded protein: CASSSLIRDRMFF.

In its sample, this clone was seen a few times. The chain links TRBV5-4 to TRBJ2-2; D not resolved. Germline lookup yields CDR1 SGHNT and CDR2 YYREEE (reference sequence). V lost 0 bases to trimming and J lost 4 bases, with 10 bases between them. The length of the CDR3 is 15 residues. CDR3: CASSLGAPTTGELFF. CDR3 nucleotide sequence: TGTGCCAGCAGCTTGGGGGCGCCGACCACCGGGGAGCTGTTTTTT.

CDR3 protein: CASRGQQGYNSPLHF. For the CDR3, the DNA is TGTGCCAGCAGGGGCCAACAGGGCTATAATTCACCCCTCCACTTT. The rearrangement links TRBV6-1 to TRBJ1-6, with D maybe TRBD1 (6 bases). This CDR3 has 15 amino acids. The V and J ends lost 6 bases and 3 bases respectively, with 12 bases between them. CDR1 is MNHNS and CDR2 is SASEGT in the germline V gene.

This clone was recorded only once. The rearrangement links TRBV6-6 to TRBJ2-3; tentative D call: TRBD1 (5 bases). The CDR3 length is 14 residues. In germline, CDR1 is MNHNY, CDR2 SVGAGI (reference sequence). Trimming took 2 bases from V and 6 from J, leaving 12 bases between them. This CDR3 reads CASSYGQGFDTQYF. The CDR3 DNA is TGTGCCAGCAGTTACGGGCAGGGATTTGATACGCAGTATTTT.

The rearrangement links TRBV6-5 to TRBJ1-2; 8 bases fit TRBD1. Germline CDR1 is MNHEY and CDR2 is SVGAGI. CDR3 size: 13 residues. Trimming at V came to 5 bases and at J to 4 bases, leaving 3 bases not matched to a gene. CDR3 DNA: TGTGCCAGCAGTGCGGGACAGGTCTATGGCTACACCTTC. The encoded protein is CASSAGQVYGYTF.

V usage is TRBV7-2 and J usage is TRBJ1-5; TRBD1 agrees at 9 bases. The germline CDR1 and CDR2 sequences are SGHTA and FQGNSA. V lost 5 bases and J lost 5; bases outside the gene matches: 13. The CDR3 is 17 amino acids. The CDR3 DNA reads TGTGCCAGCAGCCCCGGACAGGGGTCAGGTTCTCATCAGCCCCAGCATTTT. This translates into CASSPGQGSGSHQPQHF.

V usage is TRBV5-4 and J usage is TRBJ1-4; 7 bases are shared with TRBD1. The length of the CDR3 is 14 residues. Trimming at V came to 2 bases and at J to 7 bases, leaving 5 bases not matched to a gene. Per germline, CDR1 SGHNT and CDR2 YYREEE (reference sequence). The CDR3 region has the DNA TGTGCCAGCAGCTTCTCCGGGACAGCTGAAAAACTGTTTTTT. This sequence encodes CASSFSGTAEKLFF.

CDR3 region: CASSPGGALSAEFF. In DNA form, the CDR3 reads TGTGCCAGCAGCCCCGGCGGAGCTCTTTCTGCGGAGTTCTTC. The chain recombines TRBV5-4 with TRBJ2-1; D remains ambiguous. The ends were cut back, 4 bases at V and 14 bases at J, with 22 bases in the middle. Germline CDR1 SGHNT, CDR2 YYREEE (reference sequence). This CDR3 region has 14 residues.

The chain joins TRBV6-1 to TRBJ2-3; D is perhaps TRBD2 (5 bases). Germline V CDR1 and CDR2: MNHNS, SASEGT. V was pared by 9 bases and J by 5 bases, with 21 bases between. The CDR3 length is 15 residues. CDR3 DNA: TGTGCCAGTACCCTGGACGGCGGGCCCCGAGATACGCAGTATTTT. This encodes CASTLDGGPRDTQYF.

CDR3 bases: TGTGCCAGCAGTTACCGGGGAGGCCTCTACGAGCAGTACTTC. It encodes CASSYRGGLYEQYF. The genes are TRBV6-5 and TRBJ2-7; D may be TRBD2 (6 bases). V was pared by 2 bases and J by 3 bases, with 11 bases between. This CDR3 comprises 14 residues. Germline assignment: CDR1 MNHEY and CDR2 SVGAGI.

This chain uses TRBV28 with TRBJ2-3; 8 positions agree with TRBD2. The CDR3 runs to 16 residues. J was trimmed by 0 bases and V by 4 bases; bases with no gene match: 6. Germline CDR1 reads MDHEN; CDR2 reads SYDVKM. This CDR3 reads CASSSPIAGSTDTQYF. Written as DNA, the CDR3 is TGTGCCAGCAGTTCCCCCATAGCGGGGAGCACAGATACGCAGTATTTT.

The chain carries TRBV18 and TRBJ2-5; possibly TRBD2 for D (6 bases). CDR1 is KGHSH, CDR2 LQKENI, per germline. The CDR3 length is 15 residues. V dropped 3 bases and J dropped 5 bases, with 16 bases sitting between them. Here the CDR3 reads CASSPKRGFVETQYF. CDR3 in DNA: TGTGCCAGCTCACCGAAACGGGGGTTTGTTGAGACCCAGTACTTC.

The gene calls are TRBV27 and TRBJ1-1; the D gene is possibly TRBD1 (6 bases). Germline-derived CDR1 and CDR2 are MNHEY and SMNVEV (reference sequence). Trimming stripped 6 bases from V and 1 base from J, with 15 bases between. This CDR3 is 15 amino acids long. The CDR3 sequence: CASRTRTEKNTEAFF. In nucleotides, the CDR3 is TGTGCCAGCAGAACTCGGACAGAGAAGAACACTGAAGCTTTCTTT.

This clone showed up just once. This chain connects TRBV28 to TRBJ1-4, with TRBD1 as a possible D gene (5 bases). The CDR3 has 13 amino acids. Trimming removed 5 bases from V and 8 bases from J, with 12 bases in between. Germline CDR1 is MDHEN and CDR2 is SYDVKM. CDR3 region: CASSRGVWEKLFF. CDR3 bases: TGTGCCAGCAGTCGGGGGGTTTGGGAAAAACTGTTTTTT.

The chain couples TRBV7-8 to TRBJ2-1; 14 bases are shared with TRBD2. In germline, CDR1 is SGHVS, CDR2 FQNEAQ. The CDR3 extends over 16 amino acids. The J segment lost 7 bases and the V segment lost 1 base, leaving 3 bases of the junction unmatched. Here the CDR3 DNA reads TGTGCCAGCAGCTTAGGTCGGACTAGCGGGGGGAATGAGCAGTTCTTC. Its translation: CASSLGRTSGGNEQFF.